The table lists the clone carrying this T cell receptor (beta chain) with a count of one. The record originates from a study of blood T cell repertoires in COVID-19. Across the study: Sites across the United States, Italy and Spain contributed samples from acute and convalescent COVID-19.

CDR1 and CDR2 from the germline V gene are SNHLY and FYNNEI. The CDR3 spans 13 residues. Trimming removed 8 bases from V and 1 base from J, with 9 bases in between. Original data processing: How many nucleated cells were present was estimated from reference gene primer amplification. Method: immunoSEQ multiplex PCR; TCRdb's copy keeps in-frame clones and lacks some. The V and J calls and the clone size are those of that table, but D and trimming were determined from the DNA. The table has 200,000 to 250,000 clones, 82% seen once. This clonotype was obtained from a woman in her 70s with acute or convalescent COVID-19. The chain employs TRBV2 and TRBJ1-5; maybe TRBD1 (6 bases). Sequencing was done on a sample of peripheral blood. In DNA, the CDR3 is TGTGCCAGCGACAGGAGGAGCAATCAGCCCCAGCATTTT. Translating gives CASDRRSNQPQHF.